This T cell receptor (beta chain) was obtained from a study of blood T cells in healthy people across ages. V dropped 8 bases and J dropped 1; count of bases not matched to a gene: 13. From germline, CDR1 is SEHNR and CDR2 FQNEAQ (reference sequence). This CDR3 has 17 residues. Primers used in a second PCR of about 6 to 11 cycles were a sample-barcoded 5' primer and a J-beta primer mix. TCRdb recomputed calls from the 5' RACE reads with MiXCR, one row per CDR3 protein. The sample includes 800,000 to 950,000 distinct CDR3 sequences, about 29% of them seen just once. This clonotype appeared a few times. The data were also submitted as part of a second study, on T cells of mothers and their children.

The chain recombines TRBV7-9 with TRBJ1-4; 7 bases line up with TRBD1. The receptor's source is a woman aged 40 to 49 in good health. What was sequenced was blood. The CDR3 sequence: CASSSGGQGRTNEKLFF. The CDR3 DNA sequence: TGTGCCAGCTCCTCAGGGGGGCAGGGTAGAACTAATGAAAAACTGTTTTTT.